The 5 T cell receptor beta chains presented below share a single source sample, sequenced in a study of blood T cell repertoires in COVID-19. The protocol was immunoSEQ multiplex PCR, while the TCRdb copy is restricted to in-frame clones and leaves out a portion. Of 200,000 to 250,000 clones listed, 70% to 90% were seen once; the top ten hold approximately 9.1%. Material: PBMCs or T cells enriched from blood (not recorded which). These receptors originate from a woman aged 50 to 65 with acute COVID-19.

The rearrangement joins TRBV7-8 to TRBJ2-2, with TRBD1 as a possible D gene (6 bases). The V gene lost 0 bases and the J gene lost 3 bases, with 8 bases spanning the gap. CDR1 SGHVS and CDR2 FQNEAQ come from the germline V gene. The CDR3 is 15 residues long. The CDR3 loop is CASSLAGGDTGELFF. In nucleotides, the CDR3 is TGTGCCAGCAGCTTAGCAGGGGGAGACACCGGGGAGCTGTTTTTT.

This chain joins TRBV12-3 or TRBV12-4 and TRBJ1-1, with no clear D. The CDR3 is made up of 12 amino acids. Trimming took off 6 bases at V and 5 bases at J, with 10 bases between the two ends. In DNA form, the CDR3 reads TGTGCCAGCAGGAAAAGAGGAACTGAAGCTTTCTTT. It translates to CASRKRGTEAFF.

The V call is TRBV3-1 (or the pseudogene TRBV3-2), the J call TRBJ2-1; 8 nucleotides agree with TRBD2. The CDR3 covers 15 residues. Losses at the gene ends were 1 base for V and 2 bases for J; bases not matched to a gene: 1. The V gene's germline CDR1 is LGHDT and CDR2 YNNKEL (reference sequence). CDR3 in DNA: TGTGCCAGCAGCCAAGTAGCGGGGACCTACAATGAGCAGTTCTTC. Amino acids: CASSQVAGTYNEQFF.

This clone showed up just once. Other DNA sequences in the same sample also yield this CDR3. The V call is TRBV5-4, the J call TRBJ1-3, with 9 bases lining up with TRBD1. Germline CDR1 reads SGHNT; CDR2 reads YYREEE (reference sequence). The CDR3 contains 15 residues. Trimming at V came to 4 bases and at J to 4 bases, leaving 6 bases not matched to a gene. CDR3 in amino acids: CASSLDRGSGNTIYF. In nucleotides, the CDR3 is TGTGCCAGCAGCCTCGACAGGGGGTCGGGAAACACCATATATTTT. Full variable domain (rest looked up from reference TRBV5-4 and TRBJ1-3): ETGVTQSPTHLIKTRGQQVTLRCSSQSGHNTVSWYQQALGQGPQFIFQYYREEENGRGNFPPRFSGLQFPNYSSELNVNALELDDSALYLCASSLDRGSGNTIYFGEGSWLTVV.

This clone has just one count. V gene TRBV6-5 combines with J gene TRBJ1-1, with TRBD1 matching over 8 bases. The V segment lost 2 bases and the J segment 1 base; nucleotides outside the gene matches: 3. The CDR3 is made up of 15 amino acids. Germline V CDR1 and CDR2: MNHEY, SVGAGI. DNA of the CDR3: TGTGCCAGCAGTTACGGGGACAGGAAGAACACTGAAGCTTTCTTT. Amino acids: CASSYGDRKNTEAFF.